This T cell receptor beta chain was documented in a study of T cell changes during pregnancy in multiple sclerosis. CDR3 length equals 12 residues. Germline CDR1 is ENHRY and CDR2 is SYGVKD. Data came from immunoSEQ multiplex PCR; TCRdb stores just in-frame clones and leaves some out. The repertoire holds about 68,000 clones, with 80% to 95% as singletons. The clonotype comes from a female donor with multiple sclerosis, enrolled in a pregnancy study. The material was peripheral blood, obtained in the first trimester of pregnancy. The chain is built from TRBV10-3 and TRBJ2-7; TRBD2 matches 8 bases. CDR3 in DNA: TGTGCATCCGGGACTAGATCCTACGAGCAGTACTTC. Translation: CASGTRSYEQYF.